This entry describes one TCR beta chain. No antigen is known for it. The sample is drawn from a study of cytomegalovirus exposure and HLA in healthy donors. Study-wide results and limits: HLA alleles showed associations with 15,000 to 20,000 TCR beta sequences in a later analysis, at a 0.05 false discovery rate.

Both 60 Vbeta primers and 13 Jbeta primers went into the PCR. The method was immunoSEQ multiplex PCR; TCRdb's version includes in-frame clones alone and lacks a portion of them. The repertoire has roughly 110,000 clones, over 60% of them found once; the top ten carry 2.5% to 3%. The germline CDR1 and CDR2 sequences are LNHNV and YYDKDF (reference sequence). Trimming took off 0 bases at V and 3 bases at J, with 3 bases between the two ends. CDR3 length: 12 residues. This receptor was obtained from a woman between 18 and 29 years old in good health and CMV-seropositive. Sequencing was carried out using PBMCs. The rearrangement joins TRBV15 to TRBJ2-7, with D unclear. This CDR3 reads CATSRDYYEQYF. DNA for the CDR3: TGTGCCACCAGCAGAGATTACTACGAGCAGTACTTC. Full variable domain (remainder filled in from reference TRBV15 and TRBJ2-7): DAMVIQNPRYQVTQFGKPVTLSCSQTLNHNVMYWYQQKSSQAPKLLFHYYDKDFNNEADTPDNFQSRRPNTSFCFLDIRSPGLGDTAMYLCATSRDYYEQYFGPGTRLTVT.